Detailed here is one TCR beta chain. Methods used by the authors: Researchers report that nucleated cell counts were estimated from reference gene primer amplification. The method was immunoSEQ multiplex PCR; TCRdb's version includes in-frame clones alone and lacks a portion of them. That table supplies the V and J calls and clone size; D and trimming were determined from the DNA. Of 120,000 to 150,000 clones listed, roughly 86% are singletons. The sample comes from a study of blood T cell repertoires in COVID-19. Study-level background: COVID-19 samples collected from the United States, Italy and Spain covered acute and convalescent phases. Nucleic acid was either cDNA or gDNA, and it came from T cells, B-cell-depleted T cells, or PBMCs.

V lost 4 bases and J lost 2, with 15 bases in between. Germline V CDR1 and CDR2: SGHRS, YFSETQ. This CDR3 region has 15 residues. Source material: peripheral blood. The chain carries TRBV5-1 and TRBJ2-5; TRBD2 might be the D (5 bases). The clonotype originates from a human donor in a cohort sampled during active COVID-19. The CDR3 DNA reads TGCGCCAGCAGCCGATCGTCCGGGGATCAAGAGACCCAGTACTTC. Its translation: CASSRSSGDQETQYF. The entire variable domain, with the rest obtained from reference TRBV5-1 and TRBJ2-5, is as follows: KAGVTQTPRYLIKTRGQQVTLSCSPISGHRSVSWYQQTPGQGLQFLFEYFSETQRNKGNFPGRFSGRQFSNSRSEMNVSTLELGDSALYLCASSRSSGDQETQYFGPGTRLLVL.